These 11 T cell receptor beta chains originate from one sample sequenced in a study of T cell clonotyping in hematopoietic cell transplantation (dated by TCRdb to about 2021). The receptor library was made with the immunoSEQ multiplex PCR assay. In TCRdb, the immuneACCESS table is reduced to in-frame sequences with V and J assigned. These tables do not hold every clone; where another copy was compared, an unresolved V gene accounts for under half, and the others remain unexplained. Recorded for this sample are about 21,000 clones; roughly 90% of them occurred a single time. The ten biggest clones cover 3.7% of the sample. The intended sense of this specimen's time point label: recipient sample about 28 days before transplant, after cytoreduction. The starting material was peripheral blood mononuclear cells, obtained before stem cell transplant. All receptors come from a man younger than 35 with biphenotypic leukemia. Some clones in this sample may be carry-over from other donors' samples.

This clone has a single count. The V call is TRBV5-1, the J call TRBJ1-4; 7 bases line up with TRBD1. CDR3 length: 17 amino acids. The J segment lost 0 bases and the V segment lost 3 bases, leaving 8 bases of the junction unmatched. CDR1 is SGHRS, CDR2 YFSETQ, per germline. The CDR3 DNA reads TGCGCCAGCAGCTGGGATGGGACAGATGCAACTAATGAAAAACTGTTTTTT. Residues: CASSWDGTDATNEKLFF.

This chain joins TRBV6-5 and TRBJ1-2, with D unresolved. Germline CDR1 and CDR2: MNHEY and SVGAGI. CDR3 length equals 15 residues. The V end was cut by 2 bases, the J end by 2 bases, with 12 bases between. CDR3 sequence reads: CASSYGTGANYGYTF. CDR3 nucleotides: TGTGCCAGCAGTTACGGTACGGGAGCAAACTATGGCTACACCTTC.

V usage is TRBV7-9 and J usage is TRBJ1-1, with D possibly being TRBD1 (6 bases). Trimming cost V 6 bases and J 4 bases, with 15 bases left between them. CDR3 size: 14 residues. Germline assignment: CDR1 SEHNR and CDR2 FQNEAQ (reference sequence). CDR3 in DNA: TGTGCCAGCAGTTTACAGGGCGGGGGCACTGAAGCTTTCTTT. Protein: CASSLQGGGTEAFF. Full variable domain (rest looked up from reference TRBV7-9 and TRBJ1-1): DTGVSQNPRHKITKRGQNVTFRCDPISEHNRLYWYRQTLGQGPEFLTYFQNEAQLEKSRLLSDRFSAERPKGSFSTLEIQRTEQGDSAMYLCASSLQGGGTEAFFGQGTRLTVV.

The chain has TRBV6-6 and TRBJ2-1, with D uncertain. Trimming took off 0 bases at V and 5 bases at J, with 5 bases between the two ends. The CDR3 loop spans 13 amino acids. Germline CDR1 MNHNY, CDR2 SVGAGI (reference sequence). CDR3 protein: CASSYSANNEQFF. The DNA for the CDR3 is TGTGCCAGCAGTTACTCCGCGAACAATGAGCAGTTCTTC.

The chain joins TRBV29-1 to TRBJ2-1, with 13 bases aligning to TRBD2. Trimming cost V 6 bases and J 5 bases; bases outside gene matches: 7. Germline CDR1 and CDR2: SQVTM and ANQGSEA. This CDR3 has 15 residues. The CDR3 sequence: CSVEVGLAGDNEQFF. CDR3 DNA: TGCAGCGTGGAGGTAGGACTAGCGGGAGACAATGAGCAGTTCTTC.

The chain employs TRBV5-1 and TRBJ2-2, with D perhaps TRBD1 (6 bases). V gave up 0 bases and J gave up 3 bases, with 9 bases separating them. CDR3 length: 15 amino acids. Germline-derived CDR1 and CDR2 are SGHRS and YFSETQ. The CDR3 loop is CASSLDRADTGELFF. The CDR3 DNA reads TGCGCCAGCAGCTTGGACAGGGCCGACACCGGGGAGCTGTTTTTT.

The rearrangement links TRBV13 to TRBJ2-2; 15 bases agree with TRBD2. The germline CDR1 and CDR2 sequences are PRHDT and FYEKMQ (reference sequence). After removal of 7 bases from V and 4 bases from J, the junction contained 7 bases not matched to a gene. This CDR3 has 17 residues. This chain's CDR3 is CASNNGGLAGGTGELFF. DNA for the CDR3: TGTGCCAGCAACAATGGGGGACTAGCGGGGGGCACCGGGGAGCTGTTTTTT.

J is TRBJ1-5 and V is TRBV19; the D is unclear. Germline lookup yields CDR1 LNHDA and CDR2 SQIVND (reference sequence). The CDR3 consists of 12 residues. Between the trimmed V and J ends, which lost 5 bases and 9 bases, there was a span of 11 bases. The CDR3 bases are TGTGCCAGTAGTCTTAACCCGGGGCCCCAGCATTTT. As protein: CASSLNPGPQHF.

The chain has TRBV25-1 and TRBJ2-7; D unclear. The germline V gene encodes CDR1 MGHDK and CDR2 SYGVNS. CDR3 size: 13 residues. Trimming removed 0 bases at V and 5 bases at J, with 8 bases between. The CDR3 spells CASSEYWVHEQYF. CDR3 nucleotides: TGTGCCAGCAGTGAATATTGGGTCCACGAGCAGTACTTC.

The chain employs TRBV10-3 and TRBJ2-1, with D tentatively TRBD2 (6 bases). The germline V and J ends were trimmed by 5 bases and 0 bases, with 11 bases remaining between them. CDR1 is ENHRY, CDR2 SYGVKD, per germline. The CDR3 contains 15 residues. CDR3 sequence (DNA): TGTGCCATCAGTAGCGGGCCGTCCTCCTACAATGAGCAGTTCTTC. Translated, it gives CAISSGPSSYNEQFF.

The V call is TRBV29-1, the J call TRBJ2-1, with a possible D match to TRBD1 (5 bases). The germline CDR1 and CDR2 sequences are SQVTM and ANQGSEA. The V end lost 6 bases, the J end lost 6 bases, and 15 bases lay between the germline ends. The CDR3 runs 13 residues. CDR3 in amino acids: CSVPGYKGNEQFF. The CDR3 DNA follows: TGCAGCGTCCCAGGGTATAAGGGCAATGAGCAGTTCTTC.